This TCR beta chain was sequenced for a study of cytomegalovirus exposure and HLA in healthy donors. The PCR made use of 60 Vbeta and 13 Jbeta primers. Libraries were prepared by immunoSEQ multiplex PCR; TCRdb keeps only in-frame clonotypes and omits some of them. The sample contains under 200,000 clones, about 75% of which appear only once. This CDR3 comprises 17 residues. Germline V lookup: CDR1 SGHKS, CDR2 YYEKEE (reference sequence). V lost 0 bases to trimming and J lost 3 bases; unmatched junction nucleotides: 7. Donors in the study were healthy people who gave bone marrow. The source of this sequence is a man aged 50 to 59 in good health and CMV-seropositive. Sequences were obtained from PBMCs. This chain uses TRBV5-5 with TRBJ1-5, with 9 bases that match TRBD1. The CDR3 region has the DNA TGTGCCAGCAGCTTGGTGCTCACAGGGGGCCCCAATCAGCCCCAGCATTTT. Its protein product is CASSLVLTGGPNQPQHF.